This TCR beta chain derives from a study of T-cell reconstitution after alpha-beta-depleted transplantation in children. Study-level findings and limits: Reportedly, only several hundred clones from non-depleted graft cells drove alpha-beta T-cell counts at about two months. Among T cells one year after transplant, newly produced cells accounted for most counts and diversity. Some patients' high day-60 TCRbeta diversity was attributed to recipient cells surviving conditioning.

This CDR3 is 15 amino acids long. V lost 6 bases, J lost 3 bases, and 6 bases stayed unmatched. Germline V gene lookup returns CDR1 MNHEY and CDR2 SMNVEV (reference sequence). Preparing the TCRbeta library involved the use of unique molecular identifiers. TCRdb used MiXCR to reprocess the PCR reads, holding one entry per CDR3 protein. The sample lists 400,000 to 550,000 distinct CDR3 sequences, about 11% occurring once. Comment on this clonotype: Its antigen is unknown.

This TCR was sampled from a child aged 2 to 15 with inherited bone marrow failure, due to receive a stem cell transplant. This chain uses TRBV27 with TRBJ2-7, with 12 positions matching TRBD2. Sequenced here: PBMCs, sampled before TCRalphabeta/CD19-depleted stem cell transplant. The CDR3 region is CASSWTSGAYYEQYF. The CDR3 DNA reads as TGTGCCAGCAGCTGGACTAGCGGGGCTTACTACGAGCAGTACTTC.